Included here is one TCR beta chain sequence, with context. Its cognate antigen is unknown. Original analysis: Junction-only sequences without quality scores came from ImmunoSEQ, so filtering differed. Libraries were prepared by immunoSEQ multiplex PCR; TCRdb keeps only in-frame clonotypes and omits some of them. V and J calls and clone size are given by that table; D and trimming were obtained from the DNA. Here the sample spans about 980,000 clones, 76% being singletons. The data are from a study of shared clonotypes between healthy human individuals. Study-level background: CD4 naive cells filled three plates per donor, CD4 memory three, CD8 naive two and CD8 memory one. General study findings and limits: Owing to a small donor count, the genetic and exposure-history diversity represented was limited.

The germline gives CDR1 SNHLY, CDR2 FYNNEI. With 8 bases removed from V and 2 bases from J, the gap between germline ends came to 19 bases. The CDR3 runs to 15 residues. This rearrangement joins TRBV2 to TRBJ2-7; D is unclear. The clonotype was recovered from a man aged 18 to 30 in good health. The sequenced sample was memory CD4+ T cells sorted from blood. Subset noted: CD45RA-negative fraction. CDR3 in amino acids: CASSRGPRWAYEQYF. For the CDR3, the DNA is TGTGCCAGCTCACGAGGCCCCCGGTGGGCCTACGAGCAGTACTTC. Full variable domain (missing parts from reference TRBV2 and TRBJ2-7): EPEVTQTPSHQVTQMGQEVILRCVPISNHLYFYWYRQILGQKVEFLVSFYNNEISEKSEIFDDQFSVERPDGSNFTLKIRSTKLEDSAMYFCASSRGPRWAYEQYFGPGTRLTVT.